These 24 T cell receptor beta chains were sequenced from one sample in a study of blood T cell repertoires in COVID-19. Profiled with immunoSEQ multiplex PCR; TCRdb holds only in-frame clones, not every one. The sample lists hundreds of thousands of clones, more than 70% occurring once. The sample consisted of peripheral blood. These TCRs come from a woman aged 50 to 60 with COVID-19, enrolled during active disease.

The chain uses TRBV10-3 and TRBJ1-2, with no clear D. Germline V gene sequence: CDR1 ENHRY, CDR2 SYGVKD. The CDR3 consists of 15 residues. Trimming pared 0 bases from V and 8 bases from J, leaving 16 bases between. The CDR3, as DNA: TGTGCCATCAGTGAGTCGGGAGGGCCGGCACTAGGCTACACCTTC. This sequence encodes CAISESGGPALGYTF.

CDR3 nucleotides: TGTGCCAGCAGTTTCATACGAAGTACAGGGAGAGAAGCTTTCTTT. Residues: CASSFIRSTGREAFF. This rearrangement joins TRBV6-5 to TRBJ1-1; D is perhaps TRBD1 (6 bases). This CDR3 spans 15 amino acids. V was pared by 4 bases and J by 8 bases, with 20 bases between. Germline assignment: CDR1 MNHEY and CDR2 SVGAGI.

This chain uses TRBV30 with TRBJ2-4; tentatively, D is TRBD1 (5 bases). This CDR3 has 15 amino acids. V was trimmed by 3 bases and J by 9 bases, leaving 21 bases between them. Germline loops: CDR1 GTSNPN, CDR2 SVGIG (reference sequence). CDR3 residues: CAWSSMSSRVGIQYF. Here the CDR3 DNA reads TGTGCCTGGAGCTCTATGAGTAGCAGGGTGGGCATTCAGTACTTC.

This rearrangement joins TRBV6-1 to TRBJ2-5; D possibly corresponds to TRBD2 (7 bases). V lost 3 bases and J 5 bases, leaving 16 bases between the germline ends. CDR1 is MNHNS, CDR2 SASEGT, per germline. This CDR3 has 15 residues. The CDR3 loop is CASSDLGGPGETQYF. The CDR3, as DNA: TGTGCCAGCAGTGATCTGGGGGGGCCTGGGGAGACCCAGTACTTC.

The genes are TRBV25-1 and TRBJ2-5, with 8 nucleotides matching TRBD1. Germline V CDR1 and CDR2: MGHDK, SYGVNS. With V trimmed by 3 bases and J by 4 bases, 13 bases remained unmatched. This CDR3 contains 17 residues. CDR3 DNA sequence: TGTGCCAGCAGTGAGCCCGGACAGGGTGGGGCGAGAGAGACCCAGTACTTC. Translating gives CASSEPGQGGARETQYF.

The chain carries TRBV11-2 and TRBJ1-4, with D perhaps matching TRBD1 (5 bases). The CDR3 runs to 13 residues. In germline, CDR1 is SGHAT, CDR2 FQNNGV. Trimming left V 0 bases short and J 6 bases short, with 5 bases between. CDR3 amino acids: CASSLDRDEKLFF. CDR3 DNA: TGTGCCAGCAGCTTAGACAGGGATGAAAAACTGTTTTTT.

This chain links TRBV4-1 with TRBJ1-5, with D maybe TRBD1 (5 bases). V gave up 4 bases and J gave up 2 bases, with 18 bases separating them. The CDR3 is 17 amino acids. Germline values: CDR1 MGHRA, CDR2 YSYEKL. The CDR3 DNA follows: TGCGCCAGCAGCCCGAAACAGGTCATAGAGGGCAATCAGCCCCAGCATTTT. This sequence encodes CASSPKQVIEGNQPQHF.

This clone was picked up one time. V is TRBV5-4 and J is TRBJ1-2, with D perhaps TRBD1 (5 bases). The CDR3 runs to 13 residues. Between the trimmed V and J ends, which lost 4 bases and 6 bases, there was a span of 13 bases. Germline-derived CDR1 and CDR2 are SGHNT and YYREEE (reference sequence). The CDR3 is CASSLGGGDGYTF. In DNA, the CDR3 is TGTGCCAGCAGCCTAGGTGGGGGGGATGGCTACACCTTC.

This clone was observed a few times. CDR3 loop: CASRLTENNEQFF. The DNA for the CDR3 is TGTGCCAGCAGATTAACGGAGAACAATGAGCAGTTCTTC. The chain carries TRBV2 and TRBJ2-1, with D hard to call. V lost 6 bases and J 5 bases, leaving 11 bases between the germline ends. Germline CDR1 is SNHLY and CDR2 is FYNNEI. The CDR3 spans 13 residues.

In this sample, this clone turned up once. The chain links TRBV5-1 to TRBJ1-6; D remains ambiguous. The V gene lost 3 bases and the J gene lost 0 bases, with 10 bases spanning the gap. The germline V gene encodes CDR1 SGHRS and CDR2 YFSETQ. The CDR3 runs to 16 residues. CDR3 DNA: TGCGCCAGCAGCTCCCTATGGAGCTCCTATAATTCACCCCTCCACTTT. Translating gives CASSSLWSSYNSPLHF.

CDR3 bases: TGTGCCAGCAGCTTAAGGGGGACCGACACAGATACGCAGTATTTT. It yields the protein CASSLRGTDTDTQYF. The gene calls are TRBV11-2 and TRBJ2-3, with a possible D match to TRBD1 (6 bases). Germline-derived CDR1 and CDR2 are SGHAT and FQNNGV. The V end was cut by 2 bases, the J end by 2 bases, with 11 bases between. The CDR3 has 15 amino acids.

The chain has TRBV14 and TRBJ2-2, with D perhaps matching TRBD2 (6 bases). V was shortened by 8 bases and J by 6 bases, with 13 bases between the two germline ends. CDR1 and CDR2 from the germline V gene are SGHDN and FVKESK. The CDR3 extends over 13 amino acids. As DNA, the CDR3 is TGTGCCAGCTCCCGTGGAGGGGCCGGGGAGCTGTTTTTT. This gives the protein CASSRGGAGELFF. Full variable domain (missing parts from reference TRBV14 and TRBJ2-2): EAGVTQFPSHSVIEKGQTVTLRCDPISGHDNLYWYRRVMGKEIKFLLHFVKESKQDESGMPNNRFLAERTGGTYSTLKVQPAELEDSGVYFCASSRGGAGELFFGEGSRLTVL.

The chain recombines TRBV10-3 with TRBJ1-1, with D tentatively TRBD1 (6 bases). V was shortened by 2 bases and J by 1 base, with 11 bases between the two germline ends. The germline V gene encodes CDR1 ENHRY and CDR2 SYGVKD. The CDR3 runs 15 residues. The chain's CDR3 is CAISEGGGGNTEAFF. The CDR3 bases are TGTGCCATCAGTGAGGGGGGAGGGGGGAACACTGAAGCTTTCTTT.

The genes are TRBV6-1 and TRBJ2-7; tentatively, D is TRBD2 (5 bases). CDR1 is MNHNS and CDR2 is SASEGT in the germline V gene. The V end was cut by 1 base, the J end by 2 bases, with 9 bases between. CDR3 length: 14 residues. CDR3 coding DNA: TGTGCCAGCAGTGAAGTTCGGGGAGCCTACGAGCAGTACTTC. Translating gives CASSEVRGAYEQYF.

A remark on this clone: Mismatch with germline at one junction end may stem from a read error. J is TRBJ1-2 and V is TRBV18; no firm D call. CDR3 length: 14 amino acids. CDR1 is KGHSH and CDR2 is LQKENI in the germline V gene. CDR3 loop: CASSPGMTNSGYTF. In DNA, the CDR3 is TGTGCCAGCTCACCGGGAATGACTAACTCTGGCTACACCTTC.

This clone occurred once. This chain joins TRBV11-2 and TRBJ1-2; maybe TRBD1 (5 bases). Germline V CDR1 and CDR2: SGHAT, FQNNGV. The V end was cut by 0 bases, the J end by 4 bases, with 9 bases between. The CDR3 contains 14 residues. As DNA, the CDR3 is TGTGCCAGCAGCTTAGATCGGGGGACCTATGGCTACACCTTC. It translates to CASSLDRGTYGYTF.

The chain couples TRBV28 to TRBJ1-5, with 9 bases that match TRBD1. V shed 6 bases, J shed 5 bases, and the junction held 8 bases outside the gene matches. This CDR3 is 15 amino acids long. Germline V gene sequence: CDR1 MDHEN, CDR2 SYDVKM. The CDR3 region is CASSSRQGEDQPQHF. CDR3 nucleotides: TGTGCCAGCAGCTCTCGACAGGGGGAGGATCAGCCCCAGCATTTT. The full variable domain, rest sourced from reference TRBV28 and TRBJ1-5, is DVKVTQSSRYLVKRTGEKVFLECVQDMDHENMFWYRQDPGLGLRLIYFSYDVKMKEKGDIPEGYSVSREKKERFSLILESASTNQTSMYLCASSSRQGEDQPQHFGDGTRLSIL.

The V call is TRBV5-1, the J call TRBJ2-2; no reliable D call. V was cut by 4 bases and J by 1 base, with 8 bases left in between. The germline V gene encodes CDR1 SGHRS and CDR2 YFSETQ. The CDR3 length is 14 residues. As DNA, the CDR3 is TGCGCCAGCAGCCCCAACAGGAACACCGGGGAGCTGTTTTTT. It encodes CASSPNRNTGELFF.

The J gene is TRBJ2-1, the V gene TRBV27, with 8 positions matching TRBD1. V dropped 7 bases and J dropped 4; count of bases not matched to a gene: 9. The CDR3 spans 15 residues. Germline V gene sequence: CDR1 MNHEY, CDR2 SMNVEV (reference sequence). CDR3 sequence: CASNAGTGYYNEQFF. CDR3 DNA: TGTGCCAGCAACGCCGGGACAGGTTATTACAATGAGCAGTTCTTC.

The chain carries TRBV7-9 and TRBJ2-2, with D perhaps matching TRBD2 (5 bases). The germline V and J ends were trimmed by 4 bases and 4 bases, with 13 bases remaining between them. This CDR3 is 15 amino acids long. The germline CDR1 and CDR2 sequences are SEHNR and FQNEAQ (reference sequence). CDR3 sequence (DNA): TGTGCCAGCAGCTCCCTAGCCCCGACCACCGGGGAGCTGTTTTTT. This translates into CASSSLAPTTGELFF.

This clone has just a few counts. The CDR3 here is CASSSAGRGEQYF. The CDR3 nucleotides read TGTGCCAGCAGCTCGGCGGGACGAGGCGAGCAGTACTTC. The chain joins TRBV5-4 to TRBJ2-7; a possible D gene is TRBD2 (6 bases). This CDR3 has 13 amino acids. From germline, CDR1 is SGHNT and CDR2 YYREEE (reference sequence). Trimming took off 3 bases at V and 6 bases at J, with 13 bases between the two ends.

The chain couples TRBV19 to TRBJ2-7, with 8 bases fitting TRBD2. Germline assignment: CDR1 LNHDA and CDR2 SQIVND (reference sequence). The ends lost 5 bases at V and 5 bases at J; junction bases unmatched: 11. CDR3 length: 15 residues. CDR3 sequence reads: CASSLDGAGEDEQYF. The CDR3 region has the DNA TGTGCCAGTAGTCTCGACGGAGCGGGGGAAGACGAGCAGTACTTC.

The V gene is TRBV6-5, the J gene TRBJ1-1; D gene ambiguous. V lost 5 bases to trimming and J lost 0 bases, with 13 bases between them. The CDR3 sequence is 15 residues long. Germline lookup yields CDR1 MNHEY and CDR2 SVGAGI. CDR3 loop: CASSKILAMNTEAFF. The DNA for the CDR3 is TGTGCCAGCAGTAAGATATTAGCCATGAACACTGAAGCTTTCTTT.

In this sample, this clone turned up once. The chain uses TRBV6-6 and TRBJ1-3; perhaps TRBD1 as D (5 bases). This CDR3 has 13 amino acids. Trimming cost V 10 bases and J 1 base, with 11 bases left between them. CDR1 is MNHNY and CDR2 is SVGAGI in the germline V gene (reference sequence). The CDR3 bases are TGTGCCACGCAGGGTGTATCTGGAAACACCATATATTTT. Translated: CATQGVSGNTIYF.